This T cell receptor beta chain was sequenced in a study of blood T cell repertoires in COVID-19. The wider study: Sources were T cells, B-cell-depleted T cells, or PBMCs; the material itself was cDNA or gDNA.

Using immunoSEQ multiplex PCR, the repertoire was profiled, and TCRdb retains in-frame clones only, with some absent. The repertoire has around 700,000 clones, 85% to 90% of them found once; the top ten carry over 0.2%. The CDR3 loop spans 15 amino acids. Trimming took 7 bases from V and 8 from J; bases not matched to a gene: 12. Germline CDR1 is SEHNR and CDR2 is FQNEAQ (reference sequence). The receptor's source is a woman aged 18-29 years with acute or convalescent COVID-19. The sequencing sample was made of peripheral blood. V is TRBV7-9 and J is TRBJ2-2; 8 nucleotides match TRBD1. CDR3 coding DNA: TGTGCCAGCAACCATCCACAGGGGGAATCAGGGGAGCTGTTTTTT. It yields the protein CASNHPQGESGELFF.